Listed below are T cell receptor beta chains from one sample, sequenced in a study of cytomegalovirus exposure and HLA in healthy donors. Method: immunoSEQ multiplex PCR; TCRdb's copy keeps in-frame clones and lacks some. The sample shows about 140,000 clones, 70% to 85% of them seen only once. The sequenced sample was PBMCs. These receptor sequences come from a man aged 35-49 years in good health and CMV-seropositive. Each CDR3 is given with its conserved first and last residue. The D gene is left open where the match is weak. For some rows the clone size is stated as once, few or many, or as a class when expanded; others skip it.

.	TRBJ1-6	.	TRBV4-1	CASSQLTPRGNSPLHF	TGCGCCAGCAGCCAGTTGACGCCCCGGGGTAATTCACCCCTCCACTTT
.	TRBJ1-6	.	TRBV5-1	CASSLGLPVNSPLHF	TGCGCCAGCAGCCTGGGACTTCCCGTTAATTCACCCCTCCACTTT
TRBD1	TRBJ1-3	.	TRBV27	CASSRGGAQFSGNTIYF	TGTGCCAGCAGTAGAGGGGGCGCACAGTTCTCTGGAAACACCATATATTTT
.	TRBJ2-5	.	TRBV11-3	CASSLGGIQETQYF	TGTGCCAGCAGCTTAGGAGGGATCCAAGAGACCCAGTACTTC
.	TRBJ2-7	.	TRBV27	CASSLEGAYEQYF	TGTGCCAGCAGTTTAGAAGGGGCATACGAGCAGTACTTC
TRBD2	TRBJ2-2	.	TRBV14	CASRPLAGRTGELFF	TGTGCCAGCAGACCCCTAGCGGGTAGAACCGGGGAGCTGTTTTTT
.	TRBJ2-7	.	TRBV2	CASTGQGWSYEQYF	TGTGCCAGCACCGGGCAGGGATGGTCCTACGAGCAGTACTTC
.	TRBJ2-1	.	TRBV5-1	CASSLVSGSARDEQFF	TGCGCCAGCAGCTTGGTTTCCGGGTCAGCGCGAGATGAGCAGTTCTTC
.	TRBJ2-7	.	TRBV6-6	CAVSRGRLGQYF	TGTGCCGTGAGCCGGGGGAGACTAGGGCAGTACTTC
.	TRBJ1-4	.	TRBV15	CATSLRTVNEKLFF	TGTGCCACCAGCCTTCGGACAGTTAATGAAAAACTGTTTTTT
.	TRBJ1-3	.	TRBV7-2	CASSLDIGNTIYF	TGTGCCAGCAGCTTGGACATAGGAAACACCATATATTTT
TRBD1	TRBJ1-2	.	TRBV28	CASSAPTGQGMTYGYTF	TGTGCCAGCAGTGCCCCGACCGGACAGGGGATGACTTATGGCTACACCTTC
TRBD1	TRBJ1-2	.	TRBV14	CASSQGTGYGYTF	TGTGCCAGCAGCCAAGGGACAGGCTATGGCTACACCTTC
TRBD1	TRBJ1-4	few	TRBV4-3	CASSKPGQGNEKLFF	TGCGCCAGCAGCAAACCGGGACAGGGCAATGAAAAACTGTTTTTT
.	TRBJ2-3	.	TRBV9	CASSVVDRGTDTQYF	TGTGCCAGCAGCGTAGTGGACAGAGGGACAGATACGCAGTATTTT
TRBD1	TRBJ1-3	few	TRBV5-6	CASSRQGSGNTIYF	TGTGCCAGCAGCCGACAGGGAAGTGGAAACACCATATATTTT
TRBD2	TRBJ2-2	.	TRBV9	CASSVSGTNTGELFF	TGTGCCAGCAGCGTTAGCGGGACGAACACCGGGGAGCTGTTTTTT
TRBD1	TRBJ1-1	.	TRBV27	CASSGTVNTEAFF	TGTGCCAGCAGCGGGACAGTGAACACTGAAGCTTTCTTT
.	TRBJ1-1	.	TRBV18	CASSQAGNTEAFF	TGTGCCAGCTCACAGGCGGGGAACACTGAAGCTTTCTTT
.	TRBJ1-5	.	TRBV19	CASIGRVQNQPQHF	TGTGCCAGTATAGGCAGGGTACAGAATCAGCCCCAGCATTTT
.	TRBJ2-2	.	TRBV19	CASTLDRSHTGELFF	TGTGCGAGTACTCTAGACAGGTCGCACACCGGGGAGCTGTTTTTT
TRBD2	TRBJ2-3	.	TRBV19	CASSIAGTWEGTQYF	TGTGCCAGTAGTATCGCCGGGACTTGGGAGGGTACGCAGTATTTT
.	TRBJ2-3	.	TRBV10-3	CAITESLYTDTQYF	TGTGCCATCACAGAATCCCTTTACACAGATACGCAGTATTTT
.	TRBJ2-7	.	TRBV5-8	CASSLNPAGTGEQYF	TGTGCCAGCAGCCTAAACCCGGCGGGAACGGGGGAGCAGTACTTC
.	TRBJ2-2	.	TRBV9	CASSVDGRTGELFF	TGTGCCAGCAGCGTAGACGGTCGCACCGGGGAGCTGTTTTTT
TRBD2	TRBJ2-5	.	TRBV6-5	CASSYSGTSDETQYF	TGTGCCAGCAGCTATTCCGGGACTAGCGATGAGACCCAGTACTTC
.	TRBJ1-1	.	TRBV11-2	CASSLLKLDQGWYTEAFF	TGTGCCAGCAGCTTATTAAAGCTAGATCAGGGATGGTACACTGAAGCTTTCTTT
.	TRBJ2-1	once	TRBV18	CASSPTTGNEQFF	TGTGCCAGCTCTCCAACTACAGGCAATGAGCAGTTCTTC
.	TRBJ2-5	.	TRBV5-1	CASSLEARETQYF	TGCGCCAGCAGCTTGGAAGCCCGCGAGACCCAGTACTTC
.	TRBJ2-7	.	TRBV6-6	CASKDSYSYEQYF	TGTGCCAGCAAGGACAGCTACTCCTACGAGCAGTACTTC
.	TRBJ2-7	.	TRBV6-5	CASSDRDTNYEQYF	TGTGCCAGCAGTGACCGGGACACGAACTACGAGCAGTACTTC
TRBD2	TRBJ2-2	.	TRBV9	CASSVEPSGGTGELFF	TGTGCCAGCAGCGTAGAGCCTAGCGGGGGTACCGGGGAGCTGTTTTTT
TRBD1	TRBJ2-2	.	TRBV7-9	CSSSPPRTGPPTGELFF	TGTTCCAGCAGCCCCCCCCGGACAGGGCCTCCCACCGGGGAGCTGTTTTTT
TRBD2	TRBJ2-1	.	TRBV4-1	CASSHQWTSGNEQFF	TGCGCCAGCAGCCACCAGTGGACTAGCGGAAATGAGCAGTTCTTC
TRBD2	TRBJ2-1	.	TRBV7-8	CASSLWASGRGSSYNEQFF	TGTGCCAGCAGCTTATGGGCTAGCGGGAGGGGCAGCTCCTACAATGAGCAGTTCTTC
.	TRBJ2-2	.	TRBV18	CASSPSNGVNTGELFF	TGTGCCAGCTCACCATCAAACGGAGTGAACACCGGGGAGCTGTTTTTT
.	TRBJ2-2	.	TRBV5-1	CASSLGGGRNTGELFF	TGCGCCAGCAGCTTGGGCGGGGGCCGAAACACCGGGGAGCTGTTTTTT
TRBD2	TRBJ2-1	.	TRBV7-3	CASSSSGGRHNEQFF	TGTGCCAGCAGCTCGAGCGGGGGAAGACACAATGAGCAGTTCTTC
TRBD2	TRBJ2-1	.	TRBV6-5	CASSWSGGANEQFF	TGTGCCAGCAGTTGGAGCGGGGGGGCAAATGAGCAGTTCTTC
.	TRBJ2-1	few	TRBV7-9	CASSAPRREHNEQFF	TGTGCCAGCAGCGCGCCCCGTCGGGAGCACAATGAGCAGTTCTTC
TRBD2	TRBJ2-1	.	TRBV7-2	CASSPRAAGNNEQFF	TGTGCCAGCAGCCCGCGAGCAGCGGGAAACAATGAGCAGTTCTTC
.	TRBJ1-2	.	TRBV30	CAWSDWGSNYGYTF	TGTGCCTGGAGTGACTGGGGCAGTAACTATGGCTACACCTTC
.	TRBJ1-2	once	TRBV9	CASTNAGGPHYGYTF	TGTGCCAGCACAAACGCGGGGGGTCCGCATTATGGCTACACCTTC
TRBD1	TRBJ2-1	once	TRBV9	CASSDSLAGTGGFNEQFF	TGTGCCAGCAGCGACAGTCTCGCCGGGACAGGAGGGTTTAATGAGCAGTTCTTC
TRBD1	TRBJ1-1	.	TRBV18	CASSSYRGRGTEAFF	TGTGCCAGCTCAAGCTACAGGGGAAGGGGCACTGAAGCTTTCTTT
.	TRBJ2-7	.	TRBV6-5	CASQDQGSSYEQYF	TGTGCCAGCCAAGACCAGGGGAGCTCCTACGAGCAGTACTTC
.	TRBJ1-5	.	TRBV4-1	CASSQSGDQPQHF	TGCGCCAGCAGCCAATCAGGGGATCAGCCCCAGCATTTT
.	TRBJ1-1	.	TRBV7-9	CASLLGGSAEAFF	TGTGCCAGCCTATTGGGGGGAAGCGCTGAAGCTTTCTTT
TRBD1	TRBJ1-2	.	TRBV9	CASSVGRGLSSHGYTF	TGTGCCAGCAGCGTAGGGAGGGGGCTTTCGTCTCATGGCTACACCTTC
.	TRBJ1-5	once	TRBV12-5	CASGLVGGRGNQPQHF	TGTGCTAGTGGTTTGGTCGGGGGTCGCGGCAATCAGCCCCAGCATTTT
TRBD1	TRBJ2-7	.	TRBV19	CASSPRTGGEQYF	TGTGCCAGTAGCCCCAGGACAGGGGGCGAGCAGTACTTC
TRBD1	TRBJ1-1	.	TRBV29-1	CSVMDRVAVF	TGCAGCGTTATGGACAGGGTGGCCGTGTTT
.	TRBJ1-2	few	TRBV25-1	CASSTGLGYTF	TGTGCCAGCAGTACAGGGCTTGGCTACACCTTC
TRBD1	TRBJ1-6	.	TRBV19	CASKGQGNSPLHF	TGTGCCAGTAAGGGACAGGGTAATTCACCCCTCCACTTT
.	TRBJ1-1	.	TRBV18	CASSPRLVMNTEAFF	TGTGCCAGCTCACCCCGACTGGTAATGAACACTGAAGCTTTCTTT
TRBD2	TRBJ2-1	.	TRBV9	CASSPLMGLSSEQFF	TGTGCCAGCAGCCCACTCATGGGACTATCTAGTGAGCAGTTCTTC
.	TRBJ2-3	.	TRBV9	CASSPDSDTQYF	TGTGCCAGCAGCCCAGACTCAGATACGCAGTATTTT
.	TRBJ1-6	.	TRBV19	CASSTHRPGNPLHF	TGTGCCAGTAGTACTCATAGGCCGGGAAATCCCCTCCACTTT
.	TRBJ2-1	.	TRBV30	CAWTRNQPSNEQFF	TGTGCCTGGACCAGGAACCAACCGAGCAATGAGCAGTTCTTC